These T cell receptor beta chains were read from a single sample in a study of T cell responses to AZD1222 COVID-19 vaccine. The method was immunoSEQ multiplex PCR; TCRdb's version includes in-frame clones alone and lacks a portion of them. The sample consists of roughly 170,000 clones, roughly 94% of them appearing once. The specimen was peripheral blood, collected 28 days after the second AZD1222 dose. Every receptor here comes from an adult who received the AZD1222 COVID-19 vaccine. CDR3s include the opening cysteine and the closing phenylalanine or tryptophan. D genes are given only for firm matches. The size of a clone is reported for some rows only, either as once, few or many, or as a class for expanded clones.

len: 13
d_gene: NA
abundance: NA
j_gene: TRBJ1-2
v_gene: TRBV9
CDR3nt: TGTGCCAGCAGCCGACAGGTTTACTATGGCTACACCTTC
CDR3aa: CASSRQVYYGYTF

len: 14
d_gene: NA
abundance: NA
j_gene: TRBJ1-2
v_gene: TRBV7-2
CDR3nt: TGTGCCAGCAGCTTATCTCCACGGGACTATGGCTACACCTTC
CDR3aa: CASSLSPRDYGYTF

len: 15
d_gene: TRBD2
abundance: once
j_gene: TRBJ2-1
v_gene: TRBV7-2
CDR3nt: TGTGCCAGCAGCTTAGACGCTAGCGGGATTAGTGAGCAGTTCTTC
CDR3aa: CASSLDASGISEQFF

len: 12
d_gene: NA
abundance: NA
j_gene: TRBJ1-2
v_gene: TRBV14
CDR3nt: TGTGCCAGCAGCTTGGACGGTTTTGGCTACACCTTC
CDR3aa: CASSLDGFGYTF

len: 14
d_gene: NA
abundance: NA
j_gene: TRBJ2-1
v_gene: TRBV29-1
CDR3nt: TGCAGCGTTGATTTTCAGGGAACCTACAATGAGCAGTTCTTC
CDR3aa: CSVDFQGTYNEQFF

len: 13
d_gene: NA
abundance: NA
j_gene: TRBJ1-1
v_gene: TRBV12-3/TRBV12-4
CDR3nt: TGTGCCAGCAGTTTAAGGCGGGACACTGAAGCTTTCTTT
CDR3aa: CASSLRRDTEAFF

len: 17
d_gene: NA
abundance: once
j_gene: TRBJ1-3
v_gene: TRBV5-1
CDR3nt: TGCGCCAGCAGCTTGAAGGCGCCGTGGGTTTCTGGAAACACCATATATTTT
CDR3aa: CASSLKAPWVSGNTIYF

len: 12
d_gene: NA
abundance: NA
j_gene: TRBJ1-1
v_gene: TRBV19
CDR3nt: TGTGCCAGTAGGCCAGGGGACACTGAAGCTTTCTTT
CDR3aa: CASRPGDTEAFF

len: 14
d_gene: TRBD1
abundance: NA
j_gene: TRBJ1-2
v_gene: TRBV30
CDR3nt: TGTGCCTGGAGTAGAGAGGACAGGGAGAAGGGCTACACCTTC
CDR3aa: CAWSREDREKGYTF

len: 15
d_gene: TRBD2
abundance: NA
j_gene: TRBJ2-7
v_gene: TRBV5-1
CDR3nt: TGCGCCAGCAGCCTGGGACTAGCGGGAGTAGATACCCCGGCCTTC
CDR3aa: CASSLGLAGVDTPAF

len: 13
d_gene: NA
abundance: NA
j_gene: TRBJ2-7
v_gene: TRBV6-1
CDR3nt: TGTGCCAGCAGTGAAGCCGCCCTACGAGAGCAGTACTTC
CDR3aa: CASSEAALREQYF

len: 14
d_gene: NA
abundance: NA
j_gene: TRBJ1-3
v_gene: TRBV11-3
CDR3nt: TGTGCCAGCACTCTCACCCGCTCTGGAAACACCATATATTTT
CDR3aa: CASTLTRSGNTIYF

len: 13
d_gene: NA
abundance: NA
j_gene: TRBJ1-2
v_gene: TRBV5-8
CDR3nt: TGTGCCAGCAGCTTAGGGAAGAGCTATGGCTACACCTTC
CDR3aa: CASSLGKSYGYTF

len: 15
d_gene: NA
abundance: NA
j_gene: TRBJ1-1
v_gene: TRBV7-2
CDR3nt: TGTGCCAGCAGCTTAGTTGCGGTTTCTGCCACTGAAGCTTTCTTT
CDR3aa: CASSLVAVSATEAFF

len: 15
d_gene: TRBD1
abundance: once
j_gene: TRBJ2-7
v_gene: TRBV7-2
CDR3nt: TGTGCCAGCAGCGAGGTTGGACAGGGAGTTTACGAGCAGTACTTC
CDR3aa: CASSEVGQGVYEQYF

len: 14
d_gene: NA
abundance: NA
j_gene: TRBJ2-1
v_gene: TRBV7-9
CDR3nt: TGTGCCACTCAAACCGGGACTGTATACAATGAGCAGTTCTTC
CDR3aa: CATQTGTVYNEQFF

len: 13
d_gene: TRBD1
abundance: NA
j_gene: TRBJ2-1
v_gene: TRBV5-4
CDR3nt: TGTGCCAGCAGCATGACAGGGGGCAATGAGCAGTTCTTC
CDR3aa: CASSMTGGNEQFF

len: 16
d_gene: TRBD2
abundance: NA
j_gene: TRBJ2-1
v_gene: TRBV7-3
CDR3nt: TGTGCCAGCAGGTCCCTAGCGGGGAGCTCCTACAATGAGCAGTTCTTC
CDR3aa: CASRSLAGSSYNEQFF

len: 12
d_gene: NA
abundance: NA
j_gene: TRBJ2-1
v_gene: TRBV5-1
CDR3nt: TGCGCCAGCAGCTTGTCATTGAGGGAGCAGTTCTTC
CDR3aa: CASSLSLREQFF

len: 16
d_gene: NA
abundance: NA
j_gene: TRBJ1-1
v_gene: TRBV11-2
CDR3nt: TGTGCCAGCAGCTTTGCCTCAGGGCTCCTGAACACTGAAGCTTTCTTT
CDR3aa: CASSFASGLLNTEAFF

len: 13
d_gene: TRBD1
abundance: NA
j_gene: TRBJ2-3
v_gene: TRBV29-1
CDR3nt: TGCAGCGCTGGACAGGGCGTAACAGATACGCAGTATTTT
CDR3aa: CSAGQGVTDTQYF

len: 15
d_gene: TRBD1
abundance: NA
j_gene: TRBJ2-7
v_gene: TRBV7-9
CDR3nt: TGTGCCAGCAGCTCGGACAGGAAAGGACACTACGAGCAGTACTTC
CDR3aa: CASSSDRKGHYEQYF

len: 14
d_gene: NA
abundance: NA
j_gene: TRBJ1-6
v_gene: TRBV2
CDR3nt: TGTGCCAGCGGGTTCGAGGGGCGCGAGTCACCCCTCCACTTT
CDR3aa: CASGFEGRESPLHF

len: 15
d_gene: NA
abundance: NA
j_gene: TRBJ1-1
v_gene: TRBV4-1
CDR3nt: TGCGCCAGCAGCCAAGAGTTGACAGCCAGAGCTGAAGCTTTCTTT
CDR3aa: CASSQELTARAEAFF

len: 15
d_gene: NA
abundance: NA
j_gene: TRBJ2-1
v_gene: TRBV6-6
CDR3nt: TGTGCCAGCAGTTACTCTCATCGCTCCGGGGATGAGCAGTTCTTC
CDR3aa: CASSYSHRSGDEQFF

len: 14
d_gene: NA
abundance: NA
j_gene: TRBJ1-5
v_gene: TRBV19
CDR3nt: TGTGCCAGTAGCCCAACCGCAGGGGATCAGCCCCAGCATTTT
CDR3aa: CASSPTAGDQPQHF

len: 16
d_gene: NA
abundance: once
j_gene: TRBJ2-1
v_gene: TRBV18
CDR3nt: TGTGCCAGCTCACCACTTGAGGGCAGCGGAAACAATGAGCAGTTCTTC
CDR3aa: CASSPLEGSGNNEQFF